This TCR beta chain was found in a study of blood T cell repertoires in COVID-19. TCRdb's table, derived via immunoSEQ multiplex PCR, lists solely in-frame clones and lacks some. The repertoire holds fewer than 85,000 clones, with around three quarters as singletons. The CDR3 contains 15 residues. Germline V gene data show CDR1 as LNHDA and CDR2 as SQIVND (reference sequence). V was cut by 7 bases and J by 3 bases, with 18 bases left in between. Sequenced sample: peripheral blood. The V gene is TRBV19, the J gene TRBJ1-2; no clear D. The clonotype originates from a woman aged 80 or over with active or convalescent COVID-19. CDR3 protein: CASNAPRRVDYGYTF. The CDR3 DNA sequence: TGTGCCAGTAACGCCCCCAGGCGGGTCGACTATGGCTACACCTTC.